What follows are 10 T cell receptor beta chains derived from one specimen sequenced in a study of graft-versus-host responses after intestinal transplantation. Sequenced by immunoSEQ multiplex PCR; TCRdb stores in-frame clones only, minus some. There are nearly 45,000 clones in the sample; 90% to 95% occur only once, and approximately 4.4% lies in the top ten. The material sequenced was PBMCs, taken 524 days after transplant. These receptors all stem from a human patient who received an intestinal transplant, so some T cells may come from the graft donor.

The chain has TRBV30 and TRBJ2-1; TRBD2 aligns across 16 bases. CDR3 length: 18 amino acids. Germline trimming cut 7 bases from V and 1 base from J; bases unmatched to any gene: 10. Germline CDR1 and CDR2: GTSNPN and SVGIG (reference sequence). For the CDR3, the DNA is TGTGCCTCGGGGACTAGCGGGAGGGCCCTCGTGTCCTACAATGAGCAGTTCTTC. This translates into CASGTSGRALVSYNEQFF.

The chain links TRBV28 to TRBJ1-5; 9 bases match TRBD1. Germline values: CDR1 MDHEN, CDR2 SYDVKM. There are 16 residues in the CDR3. V gave up 5 bases and J gave up 2 bases; unmatched junction bases: 7. In nucleotides, the CDR3 is TGTGCCAGCAGTCCCCGACAGGGGGGGGGCAATCAGCCCCAGCATTTT. Its protein is CASSPRQGGGNQPQHF.

This clone was detected once. The CDR3 sequence is CASCTDYGYTF. DNA for the CDR3: TGTGCCAGTTGTACAGACTATGGCTACACCTTC. The chain uses TRBV19 and TRBJ1-2; no firm D call. The germline V gene encodes CDR1 LNHDA and CDR2 SQIVND (reference sequence). The CDR3 is made up of 11 amino acids. With 8 bases removed from V and 3 bases from J, the gap between germline ends came to 7 bases.

Only a few counts were recorded for this clone. V and J are TRBV10-3 and TRBJ1-2, with 9 bases lining up with TRBD1. With V trimmed by 10 bases and J by 6 bases, 9 bases remained unmatched. Germline CDR1 ENHRY, CDR2 SYGVKD. This CDR3 is built from 13 residues. This CDR3 is CATFTGGGDGYTF. Here the CDR3 DNA reads TGTGCCACATTCACAGGGGGCGGGGATGGCTACACCTTC.

This chain uses TRBV28 with TRBJ1-5; unclear D gene. The germline CDR1 and CDR2 sequences are MDHEN and SYDVKM. The CDR3 extends over 14 amino acids. V gave up 7 bases and J gave up 7 bases, with 17 bases separating them. The DNA for the CDR3 is TGTGCCAGCAACGCAAGAGTCGGGATCCAGCCCCAGCATTTT. Its translation: CASNARVGIQPQHF.

The chain joins TRBV30 to TRBJ1-4; maybe TRBD1 (6 bases). Trimming shortened V by 2 bases and J by 2 bases, and 12 bases separated the two germline ends. The CDR3 spans 15 residues. Germline CDR1 reads GTSNPN; CDR2 reads SVGIG (reference sequence). CDR3 sequence (DNA): TGTGCCTGGAGTACAGGGACGGTTACTAATGAAAAACTGTTTTTT. Amino acid sequence: CAWSTGTVTNEKLFF.

This chain uses TRBV27 with TRBJ2-5, with 10 positions matching TRBD2. The CDR3 runs to 17 residues. Germline values: CDR1 MNHEY, CDR2 SMNVEV (reference sequence). Trimming at V came to 6 bases and at J to 3 bases, leaving 13 bases not matched to a gene. For the CDR3, the DNA is TGTGCCAGCAGCCGGGTTCGACTAGCGGGCCCCGAAGAGACCCAGTACTTC. Its translation: CASSRVRLAGPEETQYF.

The genes are TRBV9 and TRBJ1-3; D is unclear. In germline, CDR1 is SGDLS, CDR2 YYNGEE. This CDR3 contains 14 residues. The V end was cut by 3 bases, the J end by 0 bases, with 7 bases between. The CDR3 protein is CASSEASSGNTIYF. Here the CDR3 DNA reads TGTGCCAGCAGCGAGGCGAGCTCTGGAAACACCATATATTTT.

The rearrangement joins TRBV11-1 to TRBJ1-1; D may be TRBD1 (6 bases). V shed 8 bases and J shed 0 bases, with 16 bases lying between them. This CDR3 region has 15 residues. Germline values: CDR1 SGHAT, CDR2 FQDESV (reference sequence). The CDR3 protein is CASRKMTGMNTEAFF. DNA for the CDR3: TGTGCCAGCCGAAAGATGACAGGAATGAACACTGAAGCTTTCTTT.

The rearrangement joins TRBV5-6 to TRBJ2-3, with D unresolved. The CDR3 has 16 amino acids. The V end was cut by 0 bases, the J end by 2 bases, with 13 bases between. Per the germline V gene, CDR1 is SGHDT and CDR2 is YYEEEE. This chain's CDR3 is CASSLVALRNTDTQYF. CDR3 DNA: TGTGCCAGCAGCTTGGTAGCCCTCCGAAACACAGATACGCAGTATTTT.